The clone carrying this T cell receptor beta chain was seen just once. The CDR3 sequence is 15 residues long. The V gene's germline CDR1 is MNHNY and CDR2 SVGAGI (reference sequence). Trimming removed 9 bases from V and 3 bases from J, with 21 bases in between. Some clones are missing from TCRdb's copy, which holds only in-frame ones; the method was immunoSEQ multiplex PCR. This sample has 5,100 or so clones; approximately 80% occur once, and the top ten carry about 14%. These data are taken from a study of chemoradiotherapy in HPV16-positive cancers. Repertoires were sampled repeatedly during chemoradiotherapy.

Sequencing was performed on tumor tissue, taken from a patient who underwent chemoradiotherapy. V usage is TRBV6-6 and J usage is TRBJ2-7, with D possibly TRBD1 on 5 matching bases. The clonotype originates from a human donor with HPV-associated anogenital cancer. The CDR3 reads CASRPGQGLFYEQYF. CDR3 sequence (DNA): TGTGCCAGTCGACCGGGTCAGGGCCTCTTCTACGAGCAGTACTTC.